The following is a T cell receptor beta chain sequence with its context. No antigen is known for it. An end of the junction differs from the germline gene, which may be a read error. In germline, CDR1 is SGHTA, CDR2 FQGNSA. This CDR3 spans 11 amino acids. The record originates from a study of blood T cells in healthy people across ages. For the study at large: The capture of about one barcoded beta molecule per two T cells was achieved by template switching. Study-wide findings and caveats: Relative to aged donors, long-lived donors carried more naive CD4+ cells and displayed higher diversity.

A J-beta primer mix and a sample-barcoded 5' primer were used in a second PCR of roughly 7 to 12 cycles. TCRdb called the 5' RACE reads again in MiXCR, with one record for every CDR3 protein. The data hold about 970,000 distinct CDR3 sequences, with roughly half observed a single time. The chain employs TRBV7-2 and TRBJ2-7; D not resolved. Sequenced: blood. The TCR comes from a woman in her sixties or seventies in good health. This CDR3 reads CVSSLTYEQYF. As DNA, the CDR3 is TGTGTCAGCAGCTTAACCTACGAGCAGTACTTC.